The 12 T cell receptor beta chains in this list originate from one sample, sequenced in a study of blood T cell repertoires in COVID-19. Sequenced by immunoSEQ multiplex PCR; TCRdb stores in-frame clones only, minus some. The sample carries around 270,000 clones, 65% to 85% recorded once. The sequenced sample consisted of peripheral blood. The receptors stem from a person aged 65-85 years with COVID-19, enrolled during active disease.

CDR3 in amino acids: CASSITSGVNTGELFF. In DNA form, the CDR3 reads TGTGCCAGCAGCATAACTAGCGGAGTTAACACCGGGGAGCTGTTTTTT. The rearrangement joins TRBV7-2 to TRBJ2-2; TRBD2 matches 8 bases. This CDR3 comprises 16 residues. Germline CDR1 reads SGHTA; CDR2 reads FQGNSA. The J segment lost 2 bases and the V segment lost 5 bases, leaving 7 bases of the junction unmatched.

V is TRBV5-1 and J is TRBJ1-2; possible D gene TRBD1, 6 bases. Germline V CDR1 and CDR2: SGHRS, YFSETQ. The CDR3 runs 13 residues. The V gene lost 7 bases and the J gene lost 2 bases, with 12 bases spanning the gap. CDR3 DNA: TGCGCCAGCCGATTGGACAGAAACTATGGCTACACCTTC. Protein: CASRLDRNYGYTF.

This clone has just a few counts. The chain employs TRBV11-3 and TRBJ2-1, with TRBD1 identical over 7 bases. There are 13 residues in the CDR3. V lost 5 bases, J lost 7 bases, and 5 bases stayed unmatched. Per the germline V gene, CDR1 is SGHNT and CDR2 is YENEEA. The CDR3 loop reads CASSRQGSNEQFF. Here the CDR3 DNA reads TGTGCCAGCAGCCGACAGGGCTCAAATGAGCAGTTCTTC.

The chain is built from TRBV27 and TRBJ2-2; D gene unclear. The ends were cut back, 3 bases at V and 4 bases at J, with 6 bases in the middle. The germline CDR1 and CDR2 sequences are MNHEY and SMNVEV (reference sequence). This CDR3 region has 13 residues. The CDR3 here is CASSFPGTGELFF. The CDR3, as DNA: TGTGCCAGCAGTTTCCCCGGCACCGGGGAGCTGTTTTTT.

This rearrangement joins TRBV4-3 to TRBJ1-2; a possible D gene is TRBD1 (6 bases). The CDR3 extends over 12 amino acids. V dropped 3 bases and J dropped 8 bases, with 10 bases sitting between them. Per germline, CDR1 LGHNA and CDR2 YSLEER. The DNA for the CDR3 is TGCGCCAGCAGCCAGAACCAGGGGGGCTACACCTTC. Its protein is CASSQNQGGYTF.

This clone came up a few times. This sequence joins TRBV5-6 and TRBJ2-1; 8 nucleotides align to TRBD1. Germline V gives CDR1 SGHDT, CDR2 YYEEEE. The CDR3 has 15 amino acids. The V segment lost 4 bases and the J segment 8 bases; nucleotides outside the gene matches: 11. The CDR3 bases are TGTGCCAGCAGCCCTCGGGGTGGGACAGGCTATGAGCAGTTCTTC. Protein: CASSPRGGTGYEQFF.

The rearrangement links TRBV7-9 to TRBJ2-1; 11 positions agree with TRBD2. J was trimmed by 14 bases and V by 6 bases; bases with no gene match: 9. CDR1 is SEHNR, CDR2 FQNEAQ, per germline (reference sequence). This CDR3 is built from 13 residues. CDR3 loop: CASRSDSGGAKFF. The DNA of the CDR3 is TGTGCCAGCAGGTCCGATAGCGGGGGGGCCAAGTTCTTC.

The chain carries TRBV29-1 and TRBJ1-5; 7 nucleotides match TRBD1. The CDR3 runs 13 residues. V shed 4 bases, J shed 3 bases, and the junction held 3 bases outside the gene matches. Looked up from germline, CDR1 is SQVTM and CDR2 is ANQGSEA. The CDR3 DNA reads TGCAGCGTTGCCGGACAGGACAATCAGCCCCAGCATTTT. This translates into CSVAGQDNQPQHF.

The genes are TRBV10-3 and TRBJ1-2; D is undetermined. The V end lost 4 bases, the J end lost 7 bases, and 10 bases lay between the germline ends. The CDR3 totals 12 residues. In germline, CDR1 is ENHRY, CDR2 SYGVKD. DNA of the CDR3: TGTGCCATCAGTGTCCTGACGGGTGGCTACACCTTC. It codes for CAISVLTGGYTF.

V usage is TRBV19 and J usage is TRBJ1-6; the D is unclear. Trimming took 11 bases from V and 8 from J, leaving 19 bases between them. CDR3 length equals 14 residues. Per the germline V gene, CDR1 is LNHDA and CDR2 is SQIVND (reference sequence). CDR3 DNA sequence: TGTGCCTCTAGCCTGATTCAGGATCATTCACCCCTCCACTTT. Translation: CASSLIQDHSPLHF.

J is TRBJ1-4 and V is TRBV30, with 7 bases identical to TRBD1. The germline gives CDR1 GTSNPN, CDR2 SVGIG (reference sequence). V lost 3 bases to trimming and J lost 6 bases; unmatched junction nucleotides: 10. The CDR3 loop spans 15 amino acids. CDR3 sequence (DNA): TGTGCCTGGAGCACGGGACAGTCCTCCCATGAAAAACTGTTTTTT. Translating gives CAWSTGQSSHEKLFF. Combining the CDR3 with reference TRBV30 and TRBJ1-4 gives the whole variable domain SQTIHQWPATLVQPVGSPLSLECTVEGTSNPNLYWYRQAAGRGLQLLFYSVGIGQISSEVPQNLSASRPQDRQFILSSKKLLLSDSGFYLCAWSTGQSSHEKLFFGSGTQLSVL.

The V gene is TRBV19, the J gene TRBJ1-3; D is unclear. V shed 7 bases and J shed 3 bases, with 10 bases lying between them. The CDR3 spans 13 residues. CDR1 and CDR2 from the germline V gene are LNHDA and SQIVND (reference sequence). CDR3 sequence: CASTYGGGNTIYF. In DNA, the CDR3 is TGTGCCAGTACTTATGGAGGTGGAAACACCATATATTTT.